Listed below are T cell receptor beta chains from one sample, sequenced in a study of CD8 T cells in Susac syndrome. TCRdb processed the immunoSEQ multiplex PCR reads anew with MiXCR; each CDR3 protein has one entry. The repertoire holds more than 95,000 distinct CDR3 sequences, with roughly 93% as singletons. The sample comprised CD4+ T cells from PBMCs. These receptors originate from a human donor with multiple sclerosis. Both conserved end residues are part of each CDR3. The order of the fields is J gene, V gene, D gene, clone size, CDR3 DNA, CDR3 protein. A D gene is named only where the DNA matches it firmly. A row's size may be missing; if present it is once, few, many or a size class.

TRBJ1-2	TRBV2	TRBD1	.	TGTGCCAGCAGACGCCTGACAGGGAACTATGGCTACACCTTC	CASRRLTGNYGYTF
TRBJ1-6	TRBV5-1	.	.	TGCGCCAGCAGCTTCAAAGATTCACCCCTCCACTTT	CASSFKDSPLHF
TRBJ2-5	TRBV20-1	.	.	TGCAGTGCGAGCGGAGGGGAAGAGACCCAGTACTTC	CSASGGEETQYF
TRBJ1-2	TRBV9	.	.	TGTGCCAGCAGCGCCGTAATCGGGCAAGGTTGGAGCTACACCTTC	CASSAVIGQGWSYTF
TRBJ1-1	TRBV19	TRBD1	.	TGTGCCAGTAGTACGAGGGACAGGAGTATCACTGAAGCTTTCTTT	CASSTRDRSITEAFF
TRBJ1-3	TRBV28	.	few	TGTGCCAGCAGTTCCCAACAACTCCCTGGAAACACCATATATTTT	CASSSQQLPGNTIYF
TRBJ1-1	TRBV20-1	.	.	TGCAGTGCGCTCTCCCTCGGGGGGAGGGTCGGCACTGAAGCTTTCTTT	CSALSLGGRVGTEAFF
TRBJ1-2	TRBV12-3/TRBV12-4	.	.	TGTGCCAGCAGTTCGACGGGAGGCTACACCTTC	CASSSTGGYTF
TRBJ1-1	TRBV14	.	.	TGTGCCAGCAGCCAAGGGGGGCGAACTGAAGCTTTCTTT	CASSQGGRTEAFF
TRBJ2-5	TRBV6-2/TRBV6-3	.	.	TGTGCCAGCAGACCTACCGGAGTGGAGACCCAGTACTTC	CASRPTGVETQYF
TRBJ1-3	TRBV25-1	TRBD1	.	TGTGCCAGCAGCAGAAGGGAGACAGGGCGATCTGGAAACACCATATATTTT	CASSRRETGRSGNTIYF
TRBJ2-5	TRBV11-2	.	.	TGTGCCAGCAGCCAAATGGGGGGCCGTGAGACCCAGTACTTC	CASSQMGGRETQYF
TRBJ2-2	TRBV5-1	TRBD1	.	TGCGCCAGCAGACCGACAGGGGGCAACACCGGGGAGCTGTTTTTT	CASRPTGGNTGELFF
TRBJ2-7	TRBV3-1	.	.	TGTGCCAGCAGCCAAGATTTCTACGAGCAGTACTTC	CASSQDFYEQYF
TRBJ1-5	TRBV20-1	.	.	TGCAGTGCTTCAGCCGATGGGGGGGCGACTCAGCCCCAGCATTTT	CSASADGGATQPQHF
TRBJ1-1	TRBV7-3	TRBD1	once	TGTGCCAGCAGCTCAAACGTCCAGGGGGCTGAAGCTTTCTTT	CASSSNVQGAEAFF
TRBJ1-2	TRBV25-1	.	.	TGTGCCAGCAGTGTTTGGGGATCGGATGGCTACACCTTC	CASSVWGSDGYTF
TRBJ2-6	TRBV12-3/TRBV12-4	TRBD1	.	TGTGCCAGCAGGGTAACAGGGGACAGCTCTGGGGCCAACGTCCTGACTTTC	CASRVTGDSSGANVLTF
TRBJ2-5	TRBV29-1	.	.	TGCAGCGTTGAAAACCTAGCACAAGAGACCCAGTACTTC	CSVENLAQETQYF
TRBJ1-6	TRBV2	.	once	TGTGCCAGCAGTGATTCGACGTCGGTGCTTTCACCCCTCCACTTT	CASSDSTSVLSPLHF
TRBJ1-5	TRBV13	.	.	TGTGCCAGCAGCTCGTCTAGGCAGTCTGGCAATCAGCCCCAGCATTTT	CASSSSRQSGNQPQHF
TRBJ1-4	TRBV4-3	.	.	TGCGCCAGCAGCCAAATGGGGGCCGAGGGTGAAAAACTGTTTTTT	CASSQMGAEGEKLFF
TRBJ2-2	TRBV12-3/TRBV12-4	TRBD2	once	TGTGCCAGCAGCAGGCCCCCGGGGGGGTCCGGAATTACCGGGGAGCTGTTTTTT	CASSRPPGGSGITGELFF
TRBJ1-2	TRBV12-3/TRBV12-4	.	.	TGTGCCAGCAGTTTATTAGAGGGCCCTCCTAACTATGGCTACACCTTC	CASSLLEGPPNYGYTF
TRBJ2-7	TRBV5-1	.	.	TGCGCCAGCAGCTTGGATGCCTGGGACAACAAATACGAGCAGTACTTC	CASSLDAWDNKYEQYF
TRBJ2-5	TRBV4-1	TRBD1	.	TGCGCCAGCAGCCTCAGGACAGGGCCCCAAGAGACCCAGTACTTC	CASSLRTGPQETQYF
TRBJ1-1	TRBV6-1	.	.	TGTGCCAGCAGAATAAATTCAGGAGAAAACACTGAAGCTTTCTTT	CASRINSGENTEAFF
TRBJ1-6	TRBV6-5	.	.	TGTGCCAGCAGTAGAGGTCCCCAGGGGTCACCCCTCCACTTT	CASSRGPQGSPLHF
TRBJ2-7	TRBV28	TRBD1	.	TGTGCCAGCAGACCTTCCGGGACAGGGGTCTACGAGCAGTACTTC	CASRPSGTGVYEQYF
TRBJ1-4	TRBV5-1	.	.	TGCGCCAGCAGCCTAACAGGAGCAACTAATGAAAAACTGTTTTTT	CASSLTGATNEKLFF
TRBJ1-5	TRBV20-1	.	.	TGCAGTGCTAGAGAAGAGGGAATTAGCAATCAGCCCCAGCATTTT	CSAREEGISNQPQHF
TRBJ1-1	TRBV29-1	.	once	TGCAGCGTTGCCCGGAACACTGAAGCTTTCTTT	CSVARNTEAFF
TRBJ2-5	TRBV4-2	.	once	TGTGCCAGCAGCCAAGGAGGGGGGGGAGAGACCCAGTACTTC	CASSQGGGGETQYF
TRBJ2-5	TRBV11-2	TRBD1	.	TGTGCCAGCAGCTTAATCCCTCAATTCTGGGACAGCCGGAAAGAGACCCAGTACTTC	CASSLIPQFWDSRKETQYF
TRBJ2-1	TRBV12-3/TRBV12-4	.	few	TGTGCCAGCGGCCGCTTTGGAGGCAATGAGCAGTTCTTC	CASGRFGGNEQFF
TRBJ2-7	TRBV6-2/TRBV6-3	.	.	TGTGCCAGCAGTTACGCCGGACGGGGGCTGTCCTACGAGCAGTACTTC	CASSYAGRGLSYEQYF
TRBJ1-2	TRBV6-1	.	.	TGTGCCAGCAGTGATCTGCCTGGTTTGGGGAAGGCCTCTAACTATGGCTACACCTTC	CASSDLPGLGKASNYGYTF
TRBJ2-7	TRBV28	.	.	TGTGCCAGCCAACTCGGTGGTGGGGGGGCCACCTACGAGCAGTACTTC	CASQLGGGGATYEQYF
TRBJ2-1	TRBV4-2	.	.	TGTGCCAGCAGCCAACTTCACGTGGGGGCGGAATACAATGAGCAGTTCTTC	CASSQLHVGAEYNEQFF
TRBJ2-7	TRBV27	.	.	TGTGCCAGCAGTTACCGACCCGCTTCCTACGAGCAGTACTTC	CASSYRPASYEQYF
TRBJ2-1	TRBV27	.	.	TGTGCCAGCAAGGACCCAGTTAGTGAGCAGTTCTTC	CASKDPVSEQFF
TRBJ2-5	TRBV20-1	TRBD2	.	TGCAGTGCTAGTCGTGGGACTATGACTCAAGAGACCCAGTACTTC	CSASRGTMTQETQYF
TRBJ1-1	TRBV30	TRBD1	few	TGTGCCTGGAATAGGGGGCAAGCTTTCTTT	CAWNRGQAFF
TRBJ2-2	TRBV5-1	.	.	TGCGCCAGCAGCTTGGGTGTGGTGGGGCCGGCCGGGGAGCTGTTTTTT	CASSLGVVGPAGELFF
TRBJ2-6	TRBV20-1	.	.	TGCAGTGCCTCCCCCATGGGGGCCTTGAGGGGGGCCAACGTCCTGACTTTC	CSASPMGALRGANVLTF
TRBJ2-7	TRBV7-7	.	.	TGTGCCAGCAGCTCCCGACCCGGCGCGGGCACCTACGAGCAGTACTTC	CASSSRPGAGTYEQYF
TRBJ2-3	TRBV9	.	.	TGTGCCAGCAGCGTAGGGTATGATACGCAGTATTTT	CASSVGYDTQYF
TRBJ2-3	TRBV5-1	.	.	TGCGCCAGCAGCCGGGAACAGGGCACAGATACGCAGTATTTT	CASSREQGTDTQYF